A selection of T cell receptor beta chains follows, all from one sample in a study of T cells in localized non-small cell lung cancer. Sequencing used immunoSEQ multiplex PCR; TCRdb keeps in-frame clones, though not all of them. The data show around 8,000 clones, under 95% seen once. This specimen consisted of peripheral blood, obtained before any cancer treatment. The receptors stem from a woman aged 35 to 69 with stage I lung adenocarcinoma. Each CDR3 is given with its conserved first and last residue. D genes are given only for firm matches. Clone size is shown for a subset of rows, as once, few, many or a class of expanded clone.

TRBJ2-7 NA NA TRBV30 TGTGCCTGGAGCCAGGGGGGGACCGACTCCTACGAGCAGTACTTC CAWSQGGTDSYEQYF
TRBJ2-3 NA NA TRBV5-1 TGCGCCAGCAGCTTGAAACTAGACTCTCACCCGAGCACAGATACGCAGTATTTT CASSLKLDSHPSTDTQYF
TRBJ2-7 NA NA TRBV5-1 TGCGCCAGCAGCTTGGAGTGGAGGATCAACGAGCAGTACTTC CASSLEWRINEQYF
TRBJ2-1 TRBD2 NA TRBV7-2 TGTGCCAGCAGCTTTAGCGGGGGCTCCTACAATGAGCAGTTCTTC CASSFSGGSYNEQFF
TRBJ1-3 TRBD1 NA TRBV7-2 TGTGCCAGCAGCTTAGGGACAGGGGGATGGAACACCATATATTTT CASSLGTGGWNTIYF
TRBJ2-4 NA NA TRBV30 TGTGCCTGTACGTCAACCGTGCTTGGCATTCAGTACTTC CACTSTVLGIQYF
TRBJ1-1 NA NA TRBV6-5 TGTGCCAGCAGATCCGGGGTAGCACTCCCTGAAGCTTTCTTT CASRSGVALPEAFF
TRBJ1-1 TRBD1 once TRBV15 TGTGCCACCAGCGAACAGGGGACGGGCACTGAAGCTTTCTTT CATSEQGTGTEAFF
TRBJ2-7 NA NA TRBV2 TGTGCCAGCAGTGTGGCGGGGCAGGGCTACGAGCAGTACTTC CASSVAGQGYEQYF
TRBJ1-6 TRBD1 NA TRBV11-2 TGTGCCAGCAGCTTAGAAGGGGGCGGATTCAATTCACCCCTCCACTTT CASSLEGGGFNSPLHF
TRBJ2-7 NA NA TRBV30 TGTGCCGGAGGCTCTAAGATCTACGAGCAGTACTTC CAGGSKIYEQYF
TRBJ1-3 TRBD1 NA TRBV2 TGTGCCAGCAGTGGACAGGGGGCAGCTGGAAACACCATATATTTT CASSGQGAAGNTIYF
TRBJ2-5 NA NA TRBV5-6 TGTGCCAGCAGCACGATGGCGAAGTCGGCCCAGTACTTC CASSTMAKSAQYF
TRBJ2-3 TRBD1 NA TRBV6-5 TGTGCCAGCTCGGGGACAGGGAGAACAGATACGCAGTATTTT CASSGTGRTDTQYF
TRBJ1-4 NA NA TRBV18 TGTGCCAGCTCACCAGGGGAGGAAAAACTGTTTTTT CASSPGEEKLFF
TRBJ2-1 TRBD1 once TRBV11-3 TGTGCCAGCAGCTTAGGGACAGGGGGCAATCTGGATGAGCAGTTCTTC CASSLGTGGNLDEQFF
TRBJ2-7 NA once TRBV4-2 TGTGCCAGCAGCCAAGACTACAACTACGAGCAGTACTTC CASSQDYNYEQYF
TRBJ2-1 TRBD2 NA TRBV5-1 TGCGCCAGCAGCTTAGCACTAGCGGCTTACAATGAGCAGTTCTTC CASSLALAAYNEQFF
TRBJ1-5 TRBD1 NA TRBV11-2 TGTGCCAGCAGCTTAGGGACCGGGACAGGGCGAAATCAGCCCCAGCATTTT CASSLGTGTGRNQPQHF
TRBJ1-5 NA NA TRBV4-2 TGTGCCAGCAGCCCAGGGAGGACTAATCAGCCCCAGCATTTT CASSPGRTNQPQHF
TRBJ1-1 NA NA TRBV14 TGTGCCAGCAGCCCCAGGGGAACGAACACTGAAGCTTTCTTT CASSPRGTNTEAFF
TRBJ2-5 TRBD2 few TRBV10-3 TGTGCCATCAGCGTAGCGGGAGGGCCGGGGGAGACCCAGTACTTC CAISVAGGPGETQYF
TRBJ2-1 NA once TRBV18 TGTGCCAGCTCACCGGCGGGATACTCCTACAATGAGCAGTTCTTC CASSPAGYSYNEQFF
TRBJ1-5 NA NA TRBV27 TGTGCCAGCAGTTCTCAGGGACACAATCAGCCCCAGCATTTT CASSSQGHNQPQHF
TRBJ2-1 NA NA TRBV19 TGTGCCAGTAGTATAGGAGAAATCGAGTTCTTC CASSIGEIEFF
TRBJ2-7 TRBD2 NA TRBV2 TGTGCCAGCAGGGGAGGGACGCGCTCCTACGAGCAGTACTTC CASRGGTRSYEQYF
TRBJ1-1 NA NA TRBV2 TGTGCCAGCAGTGTCCGACTGAACACTGAAGCTTTCTTT CASSVRLNTEAFF
TRBJ2-2 NA NA TRBV11-2 TGTGCCAGCAGCTTAGATCCAAGCGTAATCGGGGAGCTGTTTTTT CASSLDPSVIGELFF
TRBJ2-1 TRBD2 NA TRBV5-5 TGTGCCAGCAGCCGACTAGCAGATCAGTTCTTC CASSRLADQFF
TRBJ1-5 NA NA TRBV21-1 TGTGCCAGCAGCAAAGGGACAGGGGACAATCAGCCCCAGCATTTT CASSKGTGDNQPQHF
TRBJ1-2 TRBD1 NA TRBV23-1 TGCGCCAGCAGGAGGGACAGAACTAACTATGGCTACACCTTC CASRRDRTNYGYTF
TRBJ1-4 TRBD1 NA TRBV19 TGTGCCAGTAGTATTGGTTTTGGCAGGGGGCGAGGAAAACTGTTTTTT CASSIGFGRGRGKLFF
TRBJ1-1 TRBD1 NA TRBV7-9 TGTGCCAGCAGAGCGACAGGGATCACTGAAGCTTTCTTT CASRATGITEAFF
TRBJ1-1 TRBD1 NA TRBV30 TGTGCCTGGGGGGACCCACAGGGGGCGAACACTGAAGCTTTCTTT CAWGDPQGANTEAFF
TRBJ1-5 TRBD1 NA TRBV27 TGTGCCAGCAGACCGACAGGGGATAATCAGCCCCAGCATTTT CASRPTGDNQPQHF
TRBJ1-1 NA once TRBV10-3 TGTGCCATCTCCAACCAAAATACAGGGCTGAGCACTGAAGCTTTCTTT CAISNQNTGLSTEAFF
TRBJ1-3 NA NA TRBV16 TGTGCCAGCAGCCGGGGGAGTATTGGAAACACCATATATTTT CASSRGSIGNTIYF